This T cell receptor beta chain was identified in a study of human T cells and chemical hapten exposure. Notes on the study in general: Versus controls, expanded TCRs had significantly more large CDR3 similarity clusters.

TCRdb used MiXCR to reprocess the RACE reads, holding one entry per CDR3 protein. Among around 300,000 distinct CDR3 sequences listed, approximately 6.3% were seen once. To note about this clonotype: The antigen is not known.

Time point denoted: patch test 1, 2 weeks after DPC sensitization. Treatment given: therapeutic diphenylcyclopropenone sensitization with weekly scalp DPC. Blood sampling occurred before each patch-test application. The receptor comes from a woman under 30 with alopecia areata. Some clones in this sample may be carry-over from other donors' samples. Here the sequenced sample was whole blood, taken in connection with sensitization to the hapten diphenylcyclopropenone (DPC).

CDR3 in amino acids: CAIRRQTIYNSGANVLTF. The CDR3 DNA reads TGTGCCATCCGACGACAGACCATTTACAACTCTGGGGCCAACGTCCTGACTTTC. The chain joins TRBV6-2 or TRBV6-3 to TRBJ2-6; maybe TRBD1 (5 bases). This CDR3 contains 18 residues. Trimming removed 10 bases from V and 0 bases from J, with 22 bases in between. Germline CDR1 MNHEY, CDR2 SVGEGT.